Below, 15 T cell receptor beta chains from the same sample are listed, as sequenced in a study of blood T cell repertoires in COVID-19. Repertoires were generated with immunoSEQ multiplex PCR, while TCRdb's copy carries only in-frame clones and drops some. In the table there are roughly 170,000 clones, around 85% of which are singletons. The sequenced sample was peripheral blood. These receptors all stem from a man aged 60 to 69 who had recovered from COVID-19.

This sequence joins TRBV6-2 or TRBV6-3 and TRBJ2-7; 12 nucleotides match TRBD2. V shed 6 bases, J shed 0 bases, and the junction held 6 bases outside the gene matches. There are 16 residues in the CDR3. CDR1 is MNHEY and CDR2 is SVGEGT in the germline V gene. This CDR3 is CASSQTSGGLSYEQYF. CDR3 DNA: TGTGCCAGCAGCCAGACTAGCGGGGGTCTCTCCTACGAGCAGTACTTC.

The chain employs TRBV4-3 and TRBJ1-2; D not certain. Germline CDR1 reads LGHNA; CDR2 reads YSLEER. The CDR3 contains 13 residues. Trimming stripped 0 bases from V and 4 bases from J, with 6 bases between. This CDR3 reads CASSQERGYGYTF. In DNA form, the CDR3 reads TGCGCCAGCAGCCAAGAACGGGGCTATGGCTACACCTTC.

This clone was seen only a few times. The chain links TRBV5-1 to TRBJ1-2; TRBD1 agrees at 8 bases. The CDR3 covers 13 residues. The V segment lost 5 bases and the J segment 8 bases; nucleotides outside the gene matches: 8. Per the germline V gene, CDR1 is SGHRS and CDR2 is YFSETQ. The CDR3 loop is CASSQGATGGYTF. Written as DNA, the CDR3 is TGCGCCAGCAGTCAGGGGGCAACGGGAGGCTACACCTTC.

V usage is TRBV5-1 and J usage is TRBJ1-5; D unclear. Germline CDR1 and CDR2: SGHRS and YFSETQ. The V end was cut by 4 bases, the J end by 1 base, with 12 bases between. This CDR3 has 15 amino acids. Written as DNA, the CDR3 is TGCGCCAGCAGCCCCGCCGCGGGGAGCAATCAGCCCCAGCATTTT. Translation gives CASSPAAGSNQPQHF.

The sample holds many counts of this clone. V usage is TRBV6-1 and J usage is TRBJ2-7; TRBD1 matches 8 bases. CDR1 is MNHNS and CDR2 is SASEGT in the germline V gene. Germline trimming cut 0 bases from V and 2 bases from J; bases unmatched to any gene: 3. The CDR3 is made up of 15 amino acids. The CDR3 here is CASSEAGQAAYEQYF. DNA for the CDR3: TGTGCCAGCAGTGAAGCGGGACAGGCCGCCTACGAGCAGTACTTC.

The V call is TRBV4-1, the J call TRBJ2-1; D is possibly TRBD1 (6 bases). The CDR3 sequence is 14 residues long. Germline loops: CDR1 MGHRA, CDR2 YSYEKL. V lost 3 bases and J lost 7, with 13 bases in between. The CDR3 loop reads CASSHFRQANEQFF. The CDR3 nucleotides are TGCGCCAGCAGCCATTTCCGACAGGCTAATGAGCAGTTCTTC.

In its sample, this clone was seen a few times. The chain is built from TRBV4-3 and TRBJ1-2; D is possibly TRBD1 (5 bases). The V end was cut by 0 bases, the J end by 0 bases, with 8 bases between. The CDR3 spans 15 residues. Germline V lookup: CDR1 LGHNA, CDR2 YSLEER. DNA for the CDR3: TGCGCCAGCAGCCAAGAAGGGGCAGCTAACTATGGCTACACCTTC. Protein sequence: CASSQEGAANYGYTF.

The chain recombines TRBV3-1 (or the pseudogene TRBV3-2) with TRBJ2-3; no clear D gene. The CDR3 consists of 14 residues. Trimming took 1 base from V and 1 from J, leaving 6 bases between them. The germline V gene has CDR1 LGHDT and CDR2 YNNKEL (reference sequence). The CDR3 region is CASSQGHGTDTQYF. For the CDR3, the DNA is TGTGCCAGCAGCCAAGGGCATGGCACAGATACGCAGTATTTT.

This clone was seen a handful of times. The chain is built from TRBV9 and TRBJ2-1, with no clear D. V was clipped by 0 bases and J by 8 bases, with 9 bases between them. Looked up from germline, CDR1 is SGDLS and CDR2 is YYNGEE. The CDR3 spans 13 residues. CDR3: CASSVGASYEQFF. DNA for the CDR3: TGTGCCAGCAGCGTAGGGGCTTCCTATGAGCAGTTCTTC.

This sequence joins TRBV24-1 and TRBJ2-3; 8 bases are a match to TRBD2. The CDR3 spans 19 residues. The trim removed 5 bases at V and 5 bases at J, leaving 20 bases unmatched. Germline V CDR1 and CDR2: KGHDR, SFDVKD. CDR3: CATSAPRAGGPAERDTQYF. The DNA for the CDR3 is TGTGCCACCAGTGCCCCTAGGGCGGGGGGCCCCGCCGAAAGAGATACGCAGTATTTT.

V usage is TRBV6-5 and J usage is TRBJ1-6, with D perhaps TRBD1 (5 bases). The ends were cut back, 6 bases at V and 13 bases at J, with 13 bases in the middle. CDR3 length: 12 amino acids. Germline assignment: CDR1 MNHEY and CDR2 SVGAGI. The CDR3 bases are TGTGCCAGCAGCGCAGGGTTTGTTCCCCTCCACTTT. Its translation is CASSAGFVPLHF.

J is TRBJ1-5 and V is TRBV18, with 7 bases fitting TRBD1. Germline V gene lookup returns CDR1 KGHSH and CDR2 LQKENI. CDR3 length: 15 residues. Losses at the gene ends were 0 bases for V and 3 bases for J; bases not matched to a gene: 2. The CDR3 spells CASSPPTGDNQPQHF. CDR3 nucleotide sequence: TGTGCCAGCTCACCACCTACAGGGGACAATCAGCCCCAGCATTTT.

The CDR3 loop is CASSITGVTEAFF. The CDR3 DNA sequence: TGTGCCAGTAGTATAACAGGGGTCACTGAAGCTTTCTTT. This chain links TRBV19 with TRBJ1-1; TRBD1 matches 7 bases. This CDR3 region has 13 residues. With 2 bases clipped from V and 4 bases from J, the junction kept 1 base outside the gene matches. CDR1 is LNHDA and CDR2 is SQIVND in the germline V gene (reference sequence).

Notes on this clone: An end of the junction differs from the germline gene, which may be a read error. J is TRBJ2-1 and V is TRBV7-7, with a tentative D call TRBD1 (6 bases). The CDR3 contains 16 residues. The germline gives CDR1 SSHAT, CDR2 FNYEAQ (reference sequence). Written as DNA, the CDR3 is TGTGCTAGCAGCTTAGCAGGGGCAAAGTCCTACAATGAGCAGTTCTTC. It codes for CASSLAGAKSYNEQFF.

This clone came up once. The chain joins TRBV5-4 to TRBJ2-5, with 13 bases matching TRBD2. V shed 4 bases and J 5 bases; nucleotides not matched to a gene: 11. Germline values: CDR1 SGHNT, CDR2 YYREEE (reference sequence). This CDR3 is 17 amino acids long. In DNA, the CDR3 is TGTGCCAGCAGCGGACTAGCGGGGGCCTCGGATATGGAGACCCAGTACTTC. Protein: CASSGLAGASDMETQYF.